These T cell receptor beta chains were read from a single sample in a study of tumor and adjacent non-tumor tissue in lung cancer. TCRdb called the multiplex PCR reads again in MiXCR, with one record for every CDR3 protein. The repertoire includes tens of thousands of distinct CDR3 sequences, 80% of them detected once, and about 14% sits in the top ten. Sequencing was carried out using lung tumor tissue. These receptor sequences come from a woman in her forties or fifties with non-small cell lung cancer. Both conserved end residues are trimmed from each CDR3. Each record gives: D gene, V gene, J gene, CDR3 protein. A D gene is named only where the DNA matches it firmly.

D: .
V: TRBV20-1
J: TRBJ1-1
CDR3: SARDGRDTEAF

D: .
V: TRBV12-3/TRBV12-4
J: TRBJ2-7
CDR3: ASRPDSYEQY

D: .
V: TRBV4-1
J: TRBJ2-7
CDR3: ASSQGTGNSYEQY

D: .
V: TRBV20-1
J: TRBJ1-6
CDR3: SAQEAGNSPLH

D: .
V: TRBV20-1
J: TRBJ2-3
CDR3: SAMGRADTQY

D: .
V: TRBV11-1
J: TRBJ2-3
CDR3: ASRGSGMDTHF

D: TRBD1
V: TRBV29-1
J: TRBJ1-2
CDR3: SVARQGGVDGYT

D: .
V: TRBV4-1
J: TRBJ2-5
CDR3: ASSQAMRNGQETQH

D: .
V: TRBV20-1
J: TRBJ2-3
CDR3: SVGGDTQY

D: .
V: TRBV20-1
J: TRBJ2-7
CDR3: SDRDDRSYEQY

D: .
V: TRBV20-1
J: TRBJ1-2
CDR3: SSEGGDKGPYGYT

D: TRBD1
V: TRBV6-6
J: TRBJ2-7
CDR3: ASSERDRKYEQY

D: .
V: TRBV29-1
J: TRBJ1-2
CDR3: SVDVGGYGYT

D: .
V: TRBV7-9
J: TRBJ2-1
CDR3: VSSPYTGDNEQF

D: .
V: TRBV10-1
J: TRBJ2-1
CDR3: ASSPDNGVGGGYEQF

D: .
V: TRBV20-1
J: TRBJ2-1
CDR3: SAPGAEYLELF

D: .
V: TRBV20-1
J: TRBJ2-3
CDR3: SGVRGALDAQY

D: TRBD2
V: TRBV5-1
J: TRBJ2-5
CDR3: ASSPPVAGEETQY

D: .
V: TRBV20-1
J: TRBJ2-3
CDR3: SAGGPGTRGSTDTQY

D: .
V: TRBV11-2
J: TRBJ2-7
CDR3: ASSLFASPSYEQY

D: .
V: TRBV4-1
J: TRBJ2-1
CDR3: ASSQDHLNSEDEQF

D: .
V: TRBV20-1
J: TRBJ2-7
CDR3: STDTLRGAYEQY

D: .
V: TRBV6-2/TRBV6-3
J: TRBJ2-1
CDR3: VAQDQGPHIDEQF

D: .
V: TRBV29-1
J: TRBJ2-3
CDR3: SPTWTISSTDAQY

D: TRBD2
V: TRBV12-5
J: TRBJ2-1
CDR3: VSTLAGCDNEQF

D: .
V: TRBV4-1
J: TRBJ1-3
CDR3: ASSQRGGTPGNTIY

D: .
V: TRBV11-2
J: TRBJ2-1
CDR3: ASSAGPISYNGQF

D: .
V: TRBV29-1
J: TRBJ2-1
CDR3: SVELSAGPRDEQF